Below are 27 T cell receptor beta chains sequenced from a single sample in a study of control samples from healthy donors and cancer patients. Clones were sequenced by immunoSEQ multiplex PCR, and TCRdb holds only the in-frame ones, with some missing. The repertoire holds about 150,000 clones, just under 95% seen once, with 14% in the top ten. Sequencing was done on a sample of PBMCs. The receptor source for this set is a man aged 60-69 years with colorectal cancer.

V and J are TRBV6-5 and TRBJ2-1; D remains ambiguous. This CDR3 region has 15 residues. V shed 11 bases and J shed 0 bases, with 17 bases lying between them. Per germline, CDR1 MNHEY and CDR2 SVGAGI. The CDR3 region is CAAKWTGGSYNEQFF. The CDR3 DNA is TGTGCCGCGAAATGGACGGGCGGCTCCTACAATGAGCAGTTCTTC.

The gene calls are TRBV4-2 and TRBJ2-5; perhaps TRBD1 as D (5 bases). The CDR3 has 16 amino acids. Between the trimmed V and J ends, which lost 0 bases and 5 bases, there was a span of 16 bases. Per the germline V gene, CDR1 is LGHNA and CDR2 is YNFKEQ. The chain's CDR3 is CASSQEVAREGETQYF. The CDR3 DNA follows: TGTGCCAGCAGCCAAGAGGTAGCCAGGGAAGGGGAGACCCAGTACTTC.

This chain connects TRBV30 to TRBJ1-4; D is undetermined. Germline values: CDR1 GTSNPN, CDR2 SVGIG (reference sequence). The CDR3 covers 16 residues. V dropped 4 bases and J dropped 0 bases, with 15 bases sitting between them. CDR3 in DNA: TGTGCCTGGAAACCCCATGTTGCGACAACTAATGAAAAACTGTTTTTT. It translates to CAWKPHVATTNEKLFF.

CDR3 sequence: CASSLGTNTGELFF. CDR3 DNA: TGCGCCAGCAGCCTAGGGACTAACACCGGGGAGCTGTTTTTT. The J gene is TRBJ2-2, the V gene TRBV5-1; weak D call: TRBD2 (6 bases). The CDR3 runs 14 residues. CDR1 SGHRS and CDR2 YFSETQ come from the germline V gene. V was trimmed by 4 bases and J by 2 bases, leaving 9 bases between them.

V and J are TRBV9 and TRBJ2-1, with unresolved D. The V end was cut by 4 bases, the J end by 7 bases, with 18 bases between. CDR3 length: 15 amino acids. Germline lookup yields CDR1 SGDLS and CDR2 YYNGEE. The CDR3: CASSLRVWDRNEQFF. CDR3 sequence (DNA): TGTGCCAGCAGCTTACGGGTCTGGGATCGGAATGAGCAGTTCTTC.

CDR3 sequence: CASSSDLNSPLHF. Written as DNA, the CDR3 is TGTGCCAGCTCGTCGGACTTAAATTCACCCCTCCACTTT. V and J are TRBV18 and TRBJ1-6; D not resolved. In germline, CDR1 is KGHSH, CDR2 LQKENI. The CDR3 consists of 13 residues. Trimming stripped 6 bases from V and 7 bases from J, with 10 bases between.

This chain joins TRBV9 and TRBJ2-3, with 8 positions matching TRBD1. This CDR3 spans 14 amino acids. With V trimmed by 5 bases and J by 0 bases, 2 bases remained unmatched. Germline CDR1 SGDLS, CDR2 YYNGEE. The CDR3 sequence: CASSRTGSTDTQYF. The CDR3 DNA is TGTGCCAGCAGTAGGACAGGGAGCACAGATACGCAGTATTTT.

The chain couples TRBV15 to TRBJ1-6; D not resolved. CDR1 LNHNV and CDR2 YYDKDF come from the germline V gene (reference sequence). With 3 bases removed from V and 4 bases from J, the gap between germline ends came to 7 bases. The length of the CDR3 is 14 residues. CDR3 in DNA: TGTGCCACCAGCAGTACCTCTTATAATTCACCCCTCCACTTT. Amino acids: CATSSTSYNSPLHF.

The sample holds one count of this clone. The V and J genes are TRBV4-2 and TRBJ1-2; no clear D. Germline CDR1 is LGHNA and CDR2 is YNFKEQ. The CDR3 has 15 residues. Between the trimmed V and J ends, which lost 0 bases and 0 bases, there was a span of 8 bases. Written as DNA, the CDR3 is TGTGCCAGCAGCCAAGAAACGAAAGCTAACTATGGCTACACCTTC. Protein sequence: CASSQETKANYGYTF.

The chain's CDR3 is CAWSDFDGMNTEAFF. The CDR3 DNA is TGTGCCTGGAGTGACTTCGACGGGATGAACACTGAAGCTTTCTTT. The chain joins TRBV30 to TRBJ1-1; unclear D gene. This CDR3 has 15 residues. The germline CDR1 and CDR2 sequences are GTSNPN and SVGIG (reference sequence). V was pared by 1 base and J by 0 bases, with 12 bases between.

The CDR3 sequence: CASSFGTASYEQYF. The DNA for the CDR3 is TGTGCCAGCAGTTTCGGGACAGCCTCCTACGAGCAGTACTTC. The V gene is TRBV27, the J gene TRBJ2-7; TRBD1 agrees at 7 bases. Germline V CDR1 and CDR2: MNHEY, SMNVEV (reference sequence). This CDR3 is 14 amino acids long. The V and J ends lost 3 bases and 0 bases, in that order; junction bases with no gene match: 2.

The chain has TRBV21-1 and TRBJ1-5; the D call in the table, TRBD1, was not verified against the DNA. TRBV21-1 is reported as a pseudogene. The CDR3 loop spans 16 amino acids. The CDR3 loop is CASSGRTGEVNQPQHF. The CDR3 bases are TGTGCCAGCAGCGGCCGGACAGGGGAGGTCAATCAGCCCCAGCATTTT.

This sequence joins TRBV19 and TRBJ2-1, with 9 bases that match TRBD2. Germline lookup yields CDR1 LNHDA and CDR2 SQIVND (reference sequence). This CDR3 is 17 amino acids long. After removal of 6 bases from V and 3 bases from J, the junction contained 12 bases not matched to a gene. The CDR3, as DNA: TGTGCCAGTAGCAGAGGGTTAGCGGGGGCAGACTACAATGAGCAGTTCTTC. Translated, it gives CASSRGLAGADYNEQFF.

The gene calls are TRBV5-1 and TRBJ2-5; no clear D gene. V was clipped by 3 bases and J by 1 base, with 13 bases between them. This CDR3 spans 15 amino acids. Germline CDR1 is SGHRS and CDR2 is YFSETQ. In nucleotides, the CDR3 is TGCGCCAGCAGCTATAACCCGGTCCTCCAAGAGACCCAGTACTTC. This sequence encodes CASSYNPVLQETQYF.

The CDR3 DNA reads as TGTGCCTGGAGTGTACAGGACACAGATACGCAGTATTTT. Translated: CAWSVQDTDTQYF. V and J are TRBV30 and TRBJ2-3, with D possibly TRBD1 on 5 matching bases. This CDR3 comprises 13 residues. CDR1 is GTSNPN and CDR2 is SVGIG in the germline V gene (reference sequence). V was pared by 0 bases and J by 2 bases, with 6 bases between. Looking up the rest from reference TRBV30 and TRBJ2-3 gives the full variable domain: SQTIHQWPATLVQPVGSPLSLECTVEGTSNPNLYWYRQAAGRGLQLLFYSVGIGQISSEVPQNLSASRPQDRQFILSSKKLLLSDSGFYLCAWSVQDTDTQYFGPGTRLTVL.

The V call is TRBV6-5, the J call TRBJ1-4; D unresolved. This CDR3 is 15 amino acids long. Trimming cost V 7 bases and J 7 bases, with 19 bases left between them. Looked up from germline, CDR1 is MNHEY and CDR2 is SVGAGI. In DNA, the CDR3 is TGTGCCAGCACCAGTTCCGTACGACACGGTGAAAAACTGTTTTTT. This translates into CASTSSVRHGEKLFF.

This sequence joins TRBV5-1 and TRBJ1-5; D unresolved. This CDR3 is built from 16 residues. CDR1 SGHRS and CDR2 YFSETQ come from the germline V gene. Trimming cost V 8 bases and J 4 bases, with 22 bases left between them. The CDR3 sequence: CARRITSTSTNQPQHF. CDR3 in DNA: TGCGCCAGGAGAATTACTTCTACCTCTACTAATCAGCCCCAGCATTTT.

This clone was recorded at least ten times. The V call is TRBV6-5, the J call TRBJ1-1, with a possible D match to TRBD1 (5 bases). The CDR3 runs 14 residues. The germline V gene encodes CDR1 MNHEY and CDR2 SVGAGI. Trimming pared 7 bases from V and 1 base from J, leaving 13 bases between. The CDR3 DNA reads as TGTGCCAGCAATCGTGGGGGTTCGAACACTGAAGCTTTCTTT. This translates into CASNRGGSNTEAFF.

This chain links TRBV10-3 with TRBJ2-3; D is uncertain. V was pared by 4 bases and J by 6 bases, with 8 bases between. The germline V gene has CDR1 ENHRY and CDR2 SYGVKD. CDR3 size: 12 residues. The CDR3 DNA reads as TGTGCCATCAGTGGTCTGGGGGATACGCAGTATTTT. This gives the protein CAISGLGDTQYF.

The rearrangement links TRBV27 to TRBJ1-2; D is ambiguous. CDR3 length: 13 amino acids. V was shortened by 5 bases and J by 2 bases, with 9 bases between the two germline ends. Germline V gives CDR1 MNHEY, CDR2 SMNVEV (reference sequence). CDR3 amino acids: CASSLRLNYGYTF. The CDR3 DNA reads as TGTGCCAGCAGTCTACGGTTGAACTATGGCTACACCTTC.

The CDR3 is CAWGTRSTDTQYF. Written as DNA, the CDR3 is TGTGCCTGGGGGACTAGAAGCACAGATACGCAGTATTTT. V is TRBV30 and J is TRBJ2-3; TRBD2 matches 8 bases. Germline CDR1 reads GTSNPN; CDR2 reads SVGIG (reference sequence). This CDR3 is built from 13 residues. With V trimmed by 5 bases and J by 0 bases, 1 base remained unmatched.

Comment on this clone: Compared with germline, one end of the junction differs, possibly owing to a read error. The chain employs TRBV2 and TRBJ1-2; 9 positions agree with TRBD1. CDR1 is SNHLY, CDR2 FYNNEI, per germline. The CDR3 covers 13 residues. The CDR3 is CASSSGTGRRSAF. CDR3 coding DNA: TGTGCCAGCAGCTCCGGGACAGGGAGGAGGTCCGCCTTC. The whole variable domain, remainder taken from reference TRBV2 and TRBJ1-2, is EPEVTQTPSHQVTQMGQEVILRCVPISNHLYFYWYRQILGQKVEFLVSFYNNEISEKSEIFDDQFSVERPDGSNFTLKIRSTKLEDSAMYFCASSSGTGRRSAFGSGTRLTVV.

The chain links TRBV12-3 or TRBV12-4 to TRBJ2-5; D is unresolved. The CDR3 length is 12 residues. V was cut by 6 bases and J by 5 bases, with 10 bases left in between. The CDR3, as DNA: TGTGCCAGCAGGAGTAGTGGTGAGACCCAGTACTTC. It specifies CASRSSGETQYF.

This chain links TRBV7-9 with TRBJ2-3; 13 bases agree with TRBD2. The CDR3 length is 16 residues. The germline V gene has CDR1 SEHNR and CDR2 FQNEAQ (reference sequence). With V trimmed by 6 bases and J by 2 bases, 5 bases remained unmatched. For the CDR3, the DNA is TGTGCCAGCAGACAGGGACTAGCGGGGTTCACAGATACGCAGTATTTT. Amino acids: CASRQGLAGFTDTQYF.

The CDR3 sequence is CASSLGQFSGNTIYF. CDR3 in DNA: TGCGCCAGCAGCCTGGGACAGTTCTCTGGAAACACCATATATTTT. This sequence joins TRBV4-1 and TRBJ1-3; 7 bases fit TRBD1. The length of the CDR3 is 15 residues. Germline values: CDR1 MGHRA, CDR2 YSYEKL. Trimming took 4 bases from V and 0 from J; bases not matched to a gene: 3.

The rearrangement uses TRBV7-9 and TRBJ2-1, with D unclear. This CDR3 comprises 14 residues. Germline CDR1 is SEHNR and CDR2 is FQNEAQ (reference sequence). Trimming pared 0 bases from V and 6 bases from J, leaving 9 bases between. The DNA for the CDR3 is TGTGCCAGCAGCTTAGCGTCAAGTAGCAATGAGCAGTTCTTC. It specifies CASSLASSSNEQFF.

In its sample, this clone was seen once. The rearrangement links TRBV19 to TRBJ2-1, with TRBD2 matching 15 bases. CDR1 is LNHDA and CDR2 is SQIVND in the germline V gene (reference sequence). The CDR3 runs to 15 residues. V trimming: 6 bases; J trimming: 9 bases; junction bases outside the gene matches: 6. The CDR3 coding sequence is TGTGCCAGTAGAGGACTAGCGGGGGGGCATGGTGAGCAGTTCTTC. Translated: CASRGLAGGHGEQFF.